This TCR beta chain is from a study of T cells in Graves' hyperthyroidism and ophthalmopathy. This clonotype was found many times. Antigen unknown. Amplification yielded TCR beta CDR3 regions, with RNA transcripts as the source. HTBI primers drove first-round RT-PCR of the TCR CDR3. TCRdb recomputed calls from the multiplex PCR reads with MiXCR, one row per CDR3 protein. The data show under 350,000 distinct CDR3 sequences, with about 14% seen just once and roughly 8.5% held by the top ten. The CDR3 length is 11 residues. Germline V gene lookup returns CDR1 MDHEN and CDR2 SYDVKM. V was pared by 8 bases and J by 0 bases, with 5 bases between. Study-wide points: Stable hyperthyroidism was separated from ophthalmopathy by a model based on 13 V-J features. Before onset, ophthalmopathy was predicted by the model a median roughly 6.8 months earlier.

The sample comprised blood. The genes are TRBV28 and TRBJ2-7, with D unresolved. The sequence derives from a woman aged 30 to 39 with Graves' hyperthyroidism that later progressed to Graves' ophthalmopathy. The chain's CDR3 is CASWSSYEQYF. The DNA for the CDR3 is TGTGCCAGCTGGAGCTCCTACGAGCAGTACTTC.